The sequence of this TCR beta chain was determined in a study of cytomegalovirus exposure and HLA in healthy donors. Study context: Around four fifths of 350 to 400 genotyped donors fell in the Caucasian-associated ancestry cluster. Study-wide points: Upon later analysis, HLA-associated TCR beta chains proved more clonally expanded than other, equally common chains.

Primers: 60 Vbeta forward and 13 Jbeta reverse. Sequenced by immunoSEQ multiplex PCR; TCRdb stores in-frame clones only, minus some. The repertoire includes 90,000 to 100,000 clones, 82% of them detected once, and roughly 3.8% sits in the top ten. Concerning this clone: Its antigen is unknown.

The CDR3 sequence is 13 residues long. Germline CDR1 reads SGHRS; CDR2 reads YFSETQ. V lost 2 bases, J lost 3 bases, and 1 base stayed unmatched. The sequenced sample was PBMCs. This clonotype was obtained from a man aged 45-60 years in good health and CMV-seronegative. V is TRBV5-1 and J is TRBJ2-5; 7 bases agree with TRBD1. CDR3 sequence (DNA): TGCGCCAGCAGCTTCGGGACAGAAGAGACCCAGTACTTC. Protein product: CASSFGTEETQYF. The variable domain in full, with the rest retrieved from reference TRBV5-1 and TRBJ2-5, is KAGVTQTPRYLIKTRGQQVTLSCSPISGHRSVSWYQQTPGQGLQFLFEYFSETQRNKGNFPGRFSGRQFSNSRSEMNVSTLELGDSALYLCASSFGTEETQYFGPGTRLLVL.